This is a list of T cell receptor beta chains from one sample in a study of cytomegalovirus exposure and HLA in healthy donors. The method was immunoSEQ multiplex PCR; TCRdb's version includes in-frame clones alone and lacks a portion of them. This repertoire shows roughly 120,000 clones, 15% found once; its top ten account for under 2.5%. What was sequenced was PBMCs. The receptors stem from a woman younger than 30 in good health and CMV-seronegative. The CDR3 runs from the conserved cysteine through the conserved F or W. The D gene is left open where the match is weak. The size entry is marked missing in some rows and otherwise reads once, few, many or a size class.

V gene: TRBV4-1; clone size: few; J gene: TRBJ1-2; D gene: .; CDR3 protein: CASSQDSGNNYGYTF; CDR3 DNA: TGCGCCAGCAGCCAAGATTCGGGGAATAACTATGGCTACACCTTC
V gene: TRBV5-6; clone size: .; J gene: TRBJ2-7; D gene: .; CDR3 protein: CASSSRLVVYEQYF; CDR3 DNA: TGTGCCAGCAGCTCAAGACTAGTGGTCTACGAGCAGTACTTC
V gene: TRBV5-5; clone size: few; J gene: TRBJ1-5; D gene: TRBD1; CDR3 protein: CASSVGQGPGSNQPQHF; CDR3 DNA: TGTGCCAGTTCGGTTGGACAGGGGCCCGGTAGCAATCAGCCCCAGCATTTT
V gene: TRBV5-1; clone size: .; J gene: TRBJ1-4; D gene: TRBD1; CDR3 protein: CASSDRGMVPIEKLFF; CDR3 DNA: TGCGCCAGCAGTGACAGGGGAATGGTTCCTATTGAAAAACTGTTTTTT
V gene: TRBV29-1; clone size: few; J gene: TRBJ1-2; D gene: .; CDR3 protein: CSVQQAVTGYTF; CDR3 DNA: TGCAGCGTCCAACAGGCCGTTACCGGCTACACCTTC
V gene: TRBV10-3; clone size: .; J gene: TRBJ2-1; D gene: .; CDR3 protein: CAIREDSNYNEQFF; CDR3 DNA: TGTGCCATCAGGGAGGACAGCAACTACAATGAGCAGTTCTTC
V gene: TRBV4-1; clone size: .; J gene: TRBJ1-5; D gene: .; CDR3 protein: CASSQDMVEDEQPQHF; CDR3 DNA: TGCGCCAGCAGCCAAGATATGGTTGAGGATGAGCAGCCCCAGCATTTT
V gene: TRBV7-6; clone size: few; J gene: TRBJ2-3; D gene: TRBD1; CDR3 protein: CASSLLGGADTQYF; CDR3 DNA: TGTGCCAGCAGCTTACTAGGGGGCGCAGATACGCAGTATTTT
V gene: TRBV28; clone size: .; J gene: TRBJ2-7; D gene: TRBD1; CDR3 protein: CASSPRDREYEQYF; CDR3 DNA: TGTGCCAGCAGTCCCCGGGACAGGGAATACGAGCAGTACTTC
V gene: TRBV9; clone size: .; J gene: TRBJ2-1; D gene: .; CDR3 protein: CASSQDSTSYEQFF; CDR3 DNA: TGTGCCAGCAGCCAGGACAGCACCTCCTACGAGCAGTTCTTC
V gene: TRBV7-6; clone size: .; J gene: TRBJ2-7; D gene: TRBD1; CDR3 protein: CASSPRDRANEQYF; CDR3 DNA: TGTGCCAGCAGCCCACGGGACAGGGCCAACGAGCAGTACTTC
V gene: TRBV13; clone size: few; J gene: TRBJ2-1; D gene: .; CDR3 protein: CASSLLGQFGNEQFF; CDR3 DNA: TGTGCCAGCAGCTTACTTGGACAGTTTGGGAATGAGCAGTTCTTC
V gene: TRBV30; clone size: few; J gene: TRBJ2-7; D gene: .; CDR3 protein: CAYRSGPYEQYF; CDR3 DNA: TGTGCCTACAGGAGCGGGCCCTACGAGCAGTACTTC
V gene: TRBV18; clone size: few; J gene: TRBJ2-1; D gene: TRBD1; CDR3 protein: CASSPKAGGPTYNEQFF; CDR3 DNA: TGTGCCAGCTCACCAAAAGCAGGGGGTCCAACCTACAATGAGCAGTTCTTC
V gene: TRBV28; clone size: .; J gene: TRBJ2-3; D gene: .; CDR3 protein: CASREGTDTQYF; CDR3 DNA: TGTGCCAGCAGGGAGGGCACAGATACGCAGTATTTT
V gene: TRBV5-4; clone size: few; J gene: TRBJ2-7; D gene: TRBD2; CDR3 protein: CASSLAGANSYEQYF; CDR3 DNA: TGTGCCAGCAGCTTAGCGGGGGCGAACTCCTACGAGCAGTACTTC
V gene: TRBV15; clone size: .; J gene: TRBJ2-7; D gene: .; CDR3 protein: CATSRPRASSYEQYF; CDR3 DNA: TGTGCCACCAGCAGACCCAGGGCTTCCTCCTACGAGCAGTACTTC
V gene: TRBV18; clone size: .; J gene: TRBJ1-2; D gene: .; CDR3 protein: CASSPRGYDGYTF; CDR3 DNA: TGTGCCAGCTCACCTCGGGGTTACGATGGCTACACCTTC
V gene: TRBV4-1; clone size: few; J gene: TRBJ1-5; D gene: .; CDR3 protein: CASSQDAGFRNQPQHF; CDR3 DNA: TGCGCCAGCAGCCAAGATGCAGGGTTCCGAAATCAGCCCCAGCATTTT
V gene: TRBV5-4; clone size: .; J gene: TRBJ2-1; D gene: .; CDR3 protein: CASSLYYNAEQFF; CDR3 DNA: TGTGCCAGCAGCTTATACTACAATGCTGAGCAGTTCTTC
V gene: TRBV28; clone size: few; J gene: TRBJ1-1; D gene: TRBD1; CDR3 protein: CASSLLAGTGGYTEAFF; CDR3 DNA: TGTGCCAGCAGTTTATTAGCCGGGACAGGGGGGTACACTGAAGCTTTCTTT
V gene: TRBV30; clone size: .; J gene: TRBJ2-1; D gene: .; CDR3 protein: CASGQLYYNEQFF; CDR3 DNA: TGTGCCTCCGGACAGCTTTACTACAATGAGCAGTTCTTC
V gene: TRBV6-1; clone size: many; J gene: TRBJ2-7; D gene: TRBD2; CDR3 protein: CASMGTSRLF; CDR3 DNA: TGTGCCAGCATGGGGACTAGCAGACTCTTC